Sequencing of this T cell receptor beta chain was carried out in a study of control samples from healthy donors and cancer patients. Sequencing was performed with immunoSEQ multiplex PCR; in TCRdb, only in-frame clones are kept and a portion is missing. The data hold around 130,000 clones, with roughly 90% observed a single time. There are 14 residues in the CDR3. Germline V CDR1 and CDR2: MNHEY, SVGAGI. J gave up 6 bases and V 6 bases, and 11 bases lay outside the gene matches. The receptor was isolated from a young man in good health. Input material: blood. The gene calls are TRBV6-5 and TRBJ2-7; 7 bases fit TRBD1. CDR3 nucleotide sequence: TGTGCCAGCAGCCGGGACAGCCCCATGGCCGAGCAGTACTTC. This sequence encodes CASSRDSPMAEQYF.